Below, 9 T cell receptor beta chains from the same sample are listed, as sequenced in a study of blood T cell repertoires in COVID-19. The data were produced by immunoSEQ multiplex PCR, yet TCRdb's version contains in-frame clones alone and is incomplete. The data show 150,000 or so clones, about 79% seen once. The specimen sequenced was PBMCs or T cells enriched from blood (not recorded which). These receptors were collected from a man between 50 and 59 years old who had recovered from COVID-19.

This chain joins TRBV7-3 and TRBJ2-1; 9 positions agree with TRBD1. The CDR3 contains 14 residues. The V gene's germline CDR1 is SGHTA and CDR2 FQGTGA. J was trimmed by 2 bases and V by 6 bases; bases with no gene match: 2. CDR3 amino acids: CASRGTGTYNEQFF. DNA of the CDR3: TGTGCCAGCAGGGGGACAGGGACCTACAATGAGCAGTTCTTC.

The V and J genes are TRBV10-3 and TRBJ2-7; TRBD2 agrees at 9 bases. Germline CDR1 is ENHRY and CDR2 is SYGVKD. V lost 0 bases, J lost 0 bases, and 3 bases stayed unmatched. This CDR3 is 16 amino acids long. Written as DNA, the CDR3 is TGTGCCATCAGTGAGTCCCCTAGCGGGGCCTCCTACGAGCAGTACTTC. This translates into CAISESPSGASYEQYF.

The chain couples TRBV7-9 to TRBJ1-2, with no clear D. CDR3 length equals 13 residues. Germline V CDR1 and CDR2: SEHNR, FQNEAQ (reference sequence). V dropped 0 bases and J dropped 5 bases, with 7 bases sitting between them. The CDR3 DNA sequence: TGTGCCAGCAGCTTAGCCGGGGATTATGGCTACACCTTC. Translated: CASSLAGDYGYTF.

In this sample, this clone turned up a few times. The V call is TRBV5-8, the J call TRBJ2-7; TRBD2 is a possible D gene (5 bases). Germline loops: CDR1 SGHTS, CDR2 YDEGEE. This CDR3 spans 15 amino acids. V lost 0 bases and J lost 0, with 10 bases in between. CDR3 DNA: TGTGCCAGCAGCTTGGGTCCGGGGTCCTCCTACGAGCAGTACTTC. Residues: CASSLGPGSSYEQYF.

Regarding this clone: An end of the junction differs from the germline gene, which may be a read error. The CDR3 region has the DNA TGTGCTAGCAGCCCAGGACTAGCGGGGGGGGAGACCCAGTACTTC. It is translated as CASSPGLAGGETQYF. V and J are TRBV7-7 and TRBJ2-5; 15 nucleotides align to TRBD2. The CDR3 contains 15 residues. In germline, CDR1 is SSHAT, CDR2 FNYEAQ (reference sequence).

As DNA, the CDR3 is TGTGCCAGCAGCCCGGGAGTGAACACTGAAGCTTTCTTT. Its protein is CASSPGVNTEAFF. The chain joins TRBV6-4 to TRBJ1-1, with unresolved D. The CDR3 is 13 amino acids. CDR1 is MRHNA and CDR2 is SNTAGT in the germline V gene. The ends were cut back, 6 bases at V and 0 bases at J, with 8 bases in the middle.

The rearrangement uses TRBV30 and TRBJ1-4; D unresolved. The V and J ends lost 6 bases and 8 bases respectively, with 16 bases between them. The CDR3 length is 13 residues. CDR1 and CDR2 (germline): GTSNPN, SVGIG (reference sequence). This CDR3 is CACSRLPGEKLFF. In nucleotides, the CDR3 is TGTGCCTGCTCGCGGCTCCCGGGGGAAAAACTGTTTTTT.

The V call is TRBV2, the J call TRBJ1-2, with 8 nucleotides matching TRBD1. V lost 3 bases to trimming and J lost 4 bases; unmatched junction nucleotides: 7. The CDR3 has 15 residues. The germline gives CDR1 SNHLY, CDR2 FYNNEI. The CDR3 region is CASSEETGASYGYTF. Written as DNA, the CDR3 is TGTGCCAGCAGTGAGGAGACAGGGGCCAGCTATGGCTACACCTTC.

This CDR3 is CASSLSEWQGALNTEAFF. CDR3 DNA sequence: TGTGCCAGCAGCTTGAGTGAGTGGCAGGGGGCCCTGAACACTGAAGCTTTCTTT. The genes are TRBV5-8 and TRBJ1-1; 8 bases align to TRBD1. The CDR3 consists of 18 residues. Germline V lookup: CDR1 SGHTS, CDR2 YDEGEE. V lost 1 base, J lost 0 bases, and 11 bases stayed unmatched.